This record looks at one T cell receptor (beta chain) sequence and its context. These data come from a study of OX40 agonist ivuxolimab in advanced cancers. Looking at the study overall: The treatment was a fully human IgG2 OX40 agonist, ivuxolimab.

This CDR3 is 15 amino acids long. Germline assignment: CDR1 MDHEN and CDR2 SYDVKM. Trimming shortened V by 5 bases and J by 1 base, and 12 bases separated the two germline ends. Data came from immunoSEQ multiplex PCR; TCRdb stores just in-frame clones and leaves some out. The repertoire consists of roughly 130,000 clones, with 85% to 95% occurring once and the leading ten covering over 0.15%. The sequence was obtained from an adult with an advanced solid tumor such as melanoma, head and neck, liver or kidney cancer. The rearrangement links TRBV28 to TRBJ1-5; maybe TRBD1 (6 bases). This material consisted of CD4+ or CD8+ T cells sorted from blood, taken in a trial of the OX40 agonist ivuxolimab. CDR3 sequence (DNA): TGTGCCAGCAGTCTACAGGGTCAAAGCAATCAGCCCCAGCATTTT. Translating it yields CASSLQGQSNQPQHF.